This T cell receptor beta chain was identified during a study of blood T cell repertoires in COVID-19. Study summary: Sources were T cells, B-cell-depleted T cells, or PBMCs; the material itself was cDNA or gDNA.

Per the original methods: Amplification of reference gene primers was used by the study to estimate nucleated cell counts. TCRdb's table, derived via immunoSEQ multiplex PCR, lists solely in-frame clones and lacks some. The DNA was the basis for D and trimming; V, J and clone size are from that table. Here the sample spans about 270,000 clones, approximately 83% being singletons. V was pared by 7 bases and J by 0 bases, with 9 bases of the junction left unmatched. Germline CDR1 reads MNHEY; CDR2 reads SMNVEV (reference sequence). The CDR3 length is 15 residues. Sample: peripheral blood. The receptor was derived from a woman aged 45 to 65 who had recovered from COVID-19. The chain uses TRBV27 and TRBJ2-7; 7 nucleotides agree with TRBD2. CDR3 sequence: CASKPGGPSSYEQYF. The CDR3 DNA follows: TGTGCCAGCAAACCGGGAGGCCCAAGCTCCTACGAGCAGTACTTC.